What follows are 28 T cell receptor beta chains derived from one specimen sequenced in a study of T cell responses to AZD1222 COVID-19 vaccine. Generated by immunoSEQ multiplex PCR, the TCRdb table keeps only in-frame clones and is missing some. Among 160,000 or so clones listed, about 88% were seen once. Sequencing was performed on peripheral blood, taken after recovery from COVID-19. The source of these receptors is an adult who had recovered from COVID-19.

This chain links TRBV5-1 with TRBJ2-5, with a tentative D call TRBD1 (5 bases). Germline V lookup: CDR1 SGHRS, CDR2 YFSETQ. This CDR3 contains 14 residues. With 4 bases removed from V and 2 bases from J, the gap between germline ends came to 12 bases. This chain's CDR3 is CASSPQGPQETQYF. CDR3 DNA sequence: TGCGCCAGCAGCCCGCAGGGTCCGCAAGAGACCCAGTACTTC.

CDR3 residues: CASSDRETGEKLFF. The CDR3 DNA sequence: TGCGCCAGCAGCGACAGGGAGACAGGTGAAAAACTGTTTTTT. The chain has TRBV10-1 and TRBJ1-4; 7 bases agree with TRBD1. Germline-derived CDR1 and CDR2 are WNHNN and SYGVQD (reference sequence). Germline trimming cut 6 bases from V and 7 bases from J; bases unmatched to any gene: 8. This CDR3 region has 14 residues.

The chain links TRBV1 to TRBJ2-2; the table assigns TRBD2, which was not confirmed against the DNA. TRBV1 is assigned pseudogene status. This CDR3 spans 17 amino acids. This CDR3 reads CTSSHGTSPPDTGELFF. CDR3 nucleotide sequence: TGCACCAGCAGCCACGGGACTAGCCCCCCGGACACCGGGGAGCTGTTTTTT.

The V call is TRBV7-3, the J call TRBJ2-6; D unclear. CDR1 is SGHTA and CDR2 is FQGTGA in the germline V gene. With 5 bases removed from V and 1 base from J, the gap between germline ends came to 9 bases. CDR3 size: 15 residues. The CDR3: CASSPGHSGANVLTF. DNA of the CDR3: TGTGCCAGCAGCCCGGGCCATTCTGGGGCCAACGTCCTGACTTTC.

This chain connects TRBV7-2 to TRBJ2-5; TRBD2 matches 9 bases. Germline V lookup: CDR1 SGHTA, CDR2 FQGNSA. The trim removed 1 base at V and 2 bases at J, leaving 2 bases unmatched. This CDR3 is 15 amino acids long. The CDR3 nucleotides read TGTGCCAGCAGCTTAGGAGCGGGGGGTCAAGAGACCCAGTACTTC. It codes for CASSLGAGGQETQYF.

The CDR3 spells CASSKVATGHHPTLYEQYF. In nucleotides, the CDR3 is TGTGCCAGTAGTAAAGTCGCGACAGGCCACCATCCGACCCTCTACGAGCAGTACTTC. The chain carries TRBV19 and TRBJ2-7; D possibly corresponds to TRBD1 (6 bases). This CDR3 region has 19 residues. With 4 bases removed from V and 3 bases from J, the gap between germline ends came to 28 bases. Germline V lookup: CDR1 LNHDA, CDR2 SQIVND (reference sequence).

The chain combines TRBV6-5 with TRBJ1-4; no firm D call. The CDR3 covers 13 residues. Germline V lookup: CDR1 MNHEY, CDR2 SVGAGI. The V end lost 6 bases, the J end lost 7 bases, and 12 bases lay between the germline ends. DNA for the CDR3: TGTGCCAGCAGCACGGGATTTTCTGAAAAACTGTTTTTT. It specifies CASSTGFSEKLFF.

V usage is TRBV10-3 and J usage is TRBJ2-2; TRBD2 might be the D (6 bases). The CDR3 covers 13 residues. Between the trimmed V and J ends, which lost 6 bases and 6 bases, there was a span of 11 bases. The germline V gene has CDR1 ENHRY and CDR2 SYGVKD. The CDR3 loop reads CAIRGREAGELFF. CDR3 DNA sequence: TGTGCCATCAGGGGGCGGGAAGCCGGGGAGCTGTTTTTT.

This rearrangement joins TRBV5-1 to TRBJ1-4; TRBD1 aligns across 7 bases. V was clipped by 2 bases and J by 7 bases; unmatched bases: 5. This CDR3 is 14 amino acids long. CDR1 and CDR2 (germline): SGHRS, YFSETQ. CDR3 sequence: CASSLGGAIEKLFF. As DNA, the CDR3 is TGCGCCAGCAGCTTAGGGGGCGCGATTGAAAAACTGTTTTTT.

V gene TRBV10-3 combines with J gene TRBJ1-4; D remains ambiguous. The CDR3 sequence is 11 residues long. CDR1 and CDR2 (germline): ENHRY, SYGVKD. Trimming took off 8 bases at V and 8 bases at J, with 9 bases between the two ends. The CDR3 is CAIGLGEKLFF. For the CDR3, the DNA is TGTGCCATCGGCTTAGGGGAAAAACTGTTTTTT.

This chain joins TRBV2 and TRBJ1-5; the D is unclear. Germline loops: CDR1 SNHLY, CDR2 FYNNEI. This CDR3 comprises 13 residues. Trimming left V 8 bases short and J 6 bases short, with 14 bases between. The DNA of the CDR3 is TGTGCCAGCGCCGGGGAAGTGGGTCAGCCCCAGCATTTT. Translation gives CASAGEVGQPQHF.

The chain uses TRBV7-2 and TRBJ2-2, with D tentatively TRBD2 (5 bases). The ends were cut back, 5 bases at V and 0 bases at J, with 19 bases in the middle. Germline CDR1 and CDR2: SGHTA and FQGNSA. This CDR3 is 18 amino acids long. This CDR3 reads CASSPPFLALSNTGELFF. Written as DNA, the CDR3 is TGTGCCAGCAGCCCCCCCTTCTTAGCGCTTTCGAACACCGGGGAGCTGTTTTTT.

The chain is built from TRBV2 and TRBJ2-2, with TRBD2 matching 8 bases. The CDR3 has 15 residues. Germline CDR1 SNHLY, CDR2 FYNNEI. V trimming: 6 bases; J trimming: 6 bases; junction bases outside the gene matches: 9. The CDR3 loop reads CASSVLTGGPGELFF. The CDR3 DNA is TGTGCCAGCAGCGTCCTTACGGGGGGGCCCGGGGAGCTGTTTTTT.

This clone was counted a single time. The rearrangement uses TRBV5-1 and TRBJ1-1; D not resolved. This CDR3 region has 14 residues. Germline V gene data show CDR1 as SGHRS and CDR2 as YFSETQ. Trimming stripped 7 bases from V and 0 bases from J, with 13 bases between. The CDR3: CASSPKSMNTEAFF. The CDR3 bases are TGCGCCAGCTCCCCCAAGTCGATGAACACTGAAGCTTTCTTT. The whole variable domain, filled in from reference TRBV5-1 and TRBJ1-1, reads KAGVTQTPRYLIKTRGQQVTLSCSPISGHRSVSWYQQTPGQGLQFLFEYFSETQRNKGNFPGRFSGRQFSNSRSEMNVSTLELGDSALYLCASSPKSMNTEAFFGQGTRLTVV.

Worth noting for this clone: At the DNA level, this CDR3 is encoded by other sequences in the same sample as well. V usage is TRBV5-1 and J usage is TRBJ1-1; D remains ambiguous. V was pared by 1 base and J by 0 bases, with 4 bases between. Germline V gene sequence: CDR1 SGHRS, CDR2 YFSETQ. There are 13 residues in the CDR3. The CDR3 DNA sequence: TGCGCCAGCAGCTTGCGGGTGAACACTGAAGCTTTCTTT. This translates into CASSLRVNTEAFF.

This chain joins TRBV5-6 and TRBJ2-2; perhaps TRBD1 as D (6 bases). This CDR3 is built from 14 residues. V was cut by 6 bases and J by 1 base, with 10 bases left in between. Germline CDR1 SGHDT, CDR2 YYEEEE. CDR3 in amino acids: CASKAQGNTGELFF. The CDR3 DNA reads TGTGCCAGCAAGGCACAGGGGAACACCGGGGAGCTGTTTTTT.

This chain links TRBV18 with TRBJ1-2; 7 bases line up with TRBD1. After removal of 3 bases from V and 6 bases from J, the junction contained 7 bases not matched to a gene. The CDR3 has 14 amino acids. Germline V gene data show CDR1 as KGHSH and CDR2 as LQKENI. The CDR3 spells CASSPRQGGDGYTF. The DNA of the CDR3 is TGTGCCAGCTCACCTAGACAGGGTGGCGATGGCTACACCTTC.

This chain links TRBV12-3 or TRBV12-4 with TRBJ2-7, with unresolved D. CDR3 length: 13 residues. V lost 2 bases and J 0 bases, leaving 5 bases between the germline ends. The CDR3 loop reads CASSLTDSYEQYF. The CDR3 region has the DNA TGTGCCAGCAGTTTAACAGACTCCTACGAGCAGTACTTC.

This chain connects TRBV7-9 to TRBJ2-7; the D call may be TRBD1 or TRBD2 (5 bases each). CDR1 and CDR2 (germline): SEHNR, FQNEAQ (reference sequence). The CDR3 sequence is 14 residues long. V was shortened by 5 bases and J by 0 bases, with 11 bases between the two germline ends. Here the CDR3 DNA reads TGTGCCAGCAGCGCACGGGACCTCTCCTACGAGCAGTACTTC. It is translated as CASSARDLSYEQYF.

This clone has just one count. The chain is built from TRBV28 and TRBJ2-1, with a weak D call TRBD2 (5 bases). The CDR3 has 13 residues. Germline CDR1 is MDHEN and CDR2 is SYDVKM. Trimming cost V 6 bases and J 7 bases, with 13 bases left between them. CDR3 nucleotides: TGTGCCAGCAGCCAGCCTGCGGGTAATGAGCAGTTCTTC. Translating it yields CASSQPAGNEQFF. Full variable domain (outside the CDR3, taken from reference TRBV28 and TRBJ2-1): DVKVTQSSRYLVKRTGEKVFLECVQDMDHENMFWYRQDPGLGLRLIYFSYDVKMKEKGDIPEGYSVSREKKERFSLILESASTNQTSMYLCASSQPAGNEQFFGPGTRLTVL.

The rearrangement joins TRBV5-1 to TRBJ1-2, with a tentative D call TRBD1 (6 bases). This CDR3 region has 15 residues. Germline V gene sequence: CDR1 SGHRS, CDR2 YFSETQ. Trimming took 3 bases from V and 0 from J, leaving 12 bases between them. The chain's CDR3 is CASSYRGQTNYGYTF. The CDR3 DNA sequence: TGCGCCAGCAGCTACCGAGGACAGACTAACTATGGCTACACCTTC.

The chain uses TRBV7-2 and TRBJ1-1, with 7 bases aligning to TRBD1. CDR3 size: 14 residues. CDR1 is SGHTA and CDR2 is FQGNSA in the germline V gene. J was trimmed by 1 base and V by 4 bases; bases with no gene match: 3. CDR3 bases: TGTGCCAGCAGCTCGGGACAGACGAACACTGAAGCTTTCTTT. It specifies CASSSGQTNTEAFF. The complete variable domain, with remaining parts taken from reference TRBV7-2 and TRBJ1-1, reads GAGVSQSPSNKVTEKGKDVELRCDPISGHTALYWYRQSLGQGLEFLIYFQGNSAPDKSGLPSDRFSAERTGGSVSTLTIQRTQQEDSAVYLCASSSGQTNTEAFFGQGTRLTVV.

The V call is TRBV19, the J call TRBJ1-1; 10 nucleotides align to TRBD1. The J segment lost 5 bases and the V segment lost 4 bases, leaving 4 bases of the junction unmatched. The CDR3 is made up of 14 amino acids. Germline assignment: CDR1 LNHDA and CDR2 SQIVND (reference sequence). CDR3 coding DNA: TGTGCCAGTAGTACGAGACAGGGGGCAACTGAAGCTTTCTTT. Translated, it gives CASSTRQGATEAFF.

The chain couples TRBV25-1 to TRBJ1-5; TRBD1 might be the D (5 bases). The germline V gene has CDR1 MGHDK and CDR2 SYGVNS. Between the trimmed V and J ends, which lost 2 bases and 6 bases, there was a span of 14 bases. The CDR3 contains 15 residues. CDR3 nucleotides: TGTGCCAGCAGTGAAGGGGGACCATCGTTTCAGCCCCAGCATTTT. Protein product: CASSEGGPSFQPQHF.

The chain employs TRBV28 and TRBJ1-1; D might be TRBD1 (5 bases). V lost 1 base and J 0 bases, leaving 9 bases between the germline ends. There are 15 residues in the CDR3. Germline assignment: CDR1 MDHEN and CDR2 SYDVKM. In DNA form, the CDR3 reads TGTGCCAGCAGTTTATTAGGGGCCATGAACACTGAAGCTTTCTTT. This translates into CASSLLGAMNTEAFF.

The chain employs TRBV6-2 or TRBV6-3 and TRBJ2-7; unclear D gene. The CDR3 covers 14 residues. CDR1 and CDR2 (germline): MNHEY, SVGEGT. The V gene lost 4 bases and the J gene lost 1 base, with 11 bases spanning the gap. The CDR3 is CASSLPGLSYEQYF. The CDR3 DNA reads TGTGCCAGCAGTTTACCGGGCCTGTCCTACGAGCAGTACTTC.

This sequence joins TRBV4-2 and TRBJ1-2, with a possible D match to TRBD1 (5 bases). The CDR3 sequence is 17 residues long. V gave up 1 base and J gave up 2 bases, with 17 bases separating them. Germline CDR1 reads LGHNA; CDR2 reads YNFKEQ. DNA for the CDR3: TGTGCCAGCAGCCAAGGTACTTTCGGGACGGACAACTATGGCTACACCTTC. Translated, it gives CASSQGTFGTDNYGYTF.

The chain employs TRBV5-4 and TRBJ1-2; D gene ambiguous. The CDR3 covers 14 residues. Germline lookup yields CDR1 SGHNT and CDR2 YYREEE (reference sequence). Deletions cut 2 bases from V and 0 bases from J, with 8 bases between. CDR3 nucleotide sequence: TGTGCCAGCAGCTTCGTCGGAGCTAACTATGGCTACACCTTC. This sequence encodes CASSFVGANYGYTF.